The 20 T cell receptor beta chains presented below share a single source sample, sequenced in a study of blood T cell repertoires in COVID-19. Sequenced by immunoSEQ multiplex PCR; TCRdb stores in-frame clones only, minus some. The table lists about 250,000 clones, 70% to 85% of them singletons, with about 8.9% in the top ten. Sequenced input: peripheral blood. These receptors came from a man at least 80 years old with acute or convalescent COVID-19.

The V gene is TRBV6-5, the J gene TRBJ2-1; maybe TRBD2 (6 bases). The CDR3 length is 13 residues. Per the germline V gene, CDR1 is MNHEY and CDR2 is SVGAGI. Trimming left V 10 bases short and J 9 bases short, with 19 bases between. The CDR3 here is CATNRGIGGEQFF. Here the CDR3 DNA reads TGTGCCACCAACCGGGGGATCGGGGGTGAGCAGTTCTTC.

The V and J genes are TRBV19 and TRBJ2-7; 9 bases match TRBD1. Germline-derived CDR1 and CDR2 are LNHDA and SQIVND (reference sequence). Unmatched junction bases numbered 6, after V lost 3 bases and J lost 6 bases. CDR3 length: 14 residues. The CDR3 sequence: CASSIPGQGTEQYF. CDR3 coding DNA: TGTGCCAGTAGTATTCCGGGACAGGGAACCGAGCAGTACTTC.

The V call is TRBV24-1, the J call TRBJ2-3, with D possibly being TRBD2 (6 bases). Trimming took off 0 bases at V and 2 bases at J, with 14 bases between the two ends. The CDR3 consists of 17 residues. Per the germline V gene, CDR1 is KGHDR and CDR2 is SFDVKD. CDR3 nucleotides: TGTGCCACCAGTGATTTGCACCGGGGGAGCCCCACAGATACGCAGTATTTT. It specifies CATSDLHRGSPTDTQYF.

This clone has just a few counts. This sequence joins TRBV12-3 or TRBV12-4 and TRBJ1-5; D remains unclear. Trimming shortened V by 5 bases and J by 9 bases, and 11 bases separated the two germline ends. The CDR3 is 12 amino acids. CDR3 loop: CASSTSLGPQHF. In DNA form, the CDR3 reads TGTGCCAGCAGTACAAGCCTAGGGCCCCAGCATTTT.

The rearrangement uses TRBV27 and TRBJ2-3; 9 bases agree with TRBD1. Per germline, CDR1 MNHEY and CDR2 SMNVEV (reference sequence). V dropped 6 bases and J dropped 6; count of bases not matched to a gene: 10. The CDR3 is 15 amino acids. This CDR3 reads CASRTGGAGQDTQYF. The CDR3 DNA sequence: TGTGCCAGCAGGACAGGGGGTGCCGGCCAGGATACGCAGTATTTT.

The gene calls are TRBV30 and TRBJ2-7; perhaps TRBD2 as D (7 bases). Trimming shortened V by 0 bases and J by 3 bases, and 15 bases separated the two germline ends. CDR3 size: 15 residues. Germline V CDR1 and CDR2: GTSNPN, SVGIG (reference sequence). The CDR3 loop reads CAWSVGGAAYYEQYF. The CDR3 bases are TGTGCCTGGAGTGTAGGGGGGGCGGCATACTACGAGCAGTACTTC.

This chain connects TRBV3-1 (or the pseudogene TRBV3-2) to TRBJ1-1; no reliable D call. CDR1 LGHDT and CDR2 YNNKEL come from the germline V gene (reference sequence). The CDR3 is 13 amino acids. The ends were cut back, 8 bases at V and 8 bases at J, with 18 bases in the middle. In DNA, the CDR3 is TGTGCCAGCGCTCGTACCGAGGGCTCGGAAGCTTTCTTT. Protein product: CASARTEGSEAFF.

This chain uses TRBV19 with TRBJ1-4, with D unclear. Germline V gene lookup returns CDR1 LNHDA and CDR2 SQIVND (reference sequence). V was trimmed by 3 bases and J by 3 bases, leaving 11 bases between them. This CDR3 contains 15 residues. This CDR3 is CASSMLRIANEKLFF. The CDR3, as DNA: TGTGCCAGTAGTATGCTCAGGATCGCTAATGAAAAACTGTTTTTT.

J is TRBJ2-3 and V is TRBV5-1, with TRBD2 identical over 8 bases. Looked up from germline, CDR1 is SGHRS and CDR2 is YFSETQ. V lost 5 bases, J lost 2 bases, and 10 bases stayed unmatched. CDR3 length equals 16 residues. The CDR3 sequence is CASRSGWRGATDTQYF. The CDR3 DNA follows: TGCGCCAGCAGGTCGGGGTGGCGGGGGGCCACAGATACGCAGTATTTT.

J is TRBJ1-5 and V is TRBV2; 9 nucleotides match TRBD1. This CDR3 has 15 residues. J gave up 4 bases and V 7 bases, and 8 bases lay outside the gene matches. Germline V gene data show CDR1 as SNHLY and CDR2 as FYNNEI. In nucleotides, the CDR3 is TGTGCCAGCACCGAAGCCGGGACAGGGAATCAGCCCCAGCATTTT. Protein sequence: CASTEAGTGNQPQHF. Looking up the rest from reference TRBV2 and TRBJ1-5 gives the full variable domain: EPEVTQTPSHQVTQMGQEVILRCVPISNHLYFYWYRQILGQKVEFLVSFYNNEISEKSEIFDDQFSVERPDGSNFTLKIRSTKLEDSAMYFCASTEAGTGNQPQHFGDGTRLSIL.

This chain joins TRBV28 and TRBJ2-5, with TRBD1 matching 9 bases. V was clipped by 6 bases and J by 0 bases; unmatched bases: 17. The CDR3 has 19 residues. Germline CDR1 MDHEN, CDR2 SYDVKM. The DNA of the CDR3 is TGTGCCAGCAGCTCTTTTGGGTCCAAGGGACAGGGAGACCAAGAGACCCAGTACTTC. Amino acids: CASSSFGSKGQGDQETQYF. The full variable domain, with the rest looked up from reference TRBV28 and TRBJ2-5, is DVKVTQSSRYLVKRTGEKVFLECVQDMDHENMFWYRQDPGLGLRLIYFSYDVKMKEKGDIPEGYSVSREKKERFSLILESASTNQTSMYLCASSSFGSKGQGDQETQYFGPGTRLLVL.

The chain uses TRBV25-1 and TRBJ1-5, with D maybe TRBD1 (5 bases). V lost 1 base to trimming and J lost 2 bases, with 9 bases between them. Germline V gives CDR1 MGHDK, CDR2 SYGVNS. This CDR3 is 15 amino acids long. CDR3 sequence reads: CASSESGRGNQPQHF. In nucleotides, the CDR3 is TGTGCCAGCAGTGAATCAGGGAGGGGCAATCAGCCCCAGCATTTT.

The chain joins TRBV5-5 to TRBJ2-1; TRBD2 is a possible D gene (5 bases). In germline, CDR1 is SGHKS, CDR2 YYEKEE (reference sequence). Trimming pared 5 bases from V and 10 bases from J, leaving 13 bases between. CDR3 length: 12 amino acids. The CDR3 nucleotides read TGTGCCAGCAGTACCTCGGCGGGCGAGCAGTTCTTC. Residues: CASSTSAGEQFF.

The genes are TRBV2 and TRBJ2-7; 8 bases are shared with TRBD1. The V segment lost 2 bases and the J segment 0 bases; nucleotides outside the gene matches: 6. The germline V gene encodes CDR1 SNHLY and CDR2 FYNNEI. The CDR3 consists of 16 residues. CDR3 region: CASSEWPGGNSYEQYF. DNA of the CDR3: TGTGCCAGCAGTGAATGGCCAGGGGGCAACTCCTACGAGCAGTACTTC. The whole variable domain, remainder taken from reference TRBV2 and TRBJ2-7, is EPEVTQTPSHQVTQMGQEVILRCVPISNHLYFYWYRQILGQKVEFLVSFYNNEISEKSEIFDDQFSVERPDGSNFTLKIRSTKLEDSAMYFCASSEWPGGNSYEQYFGPGTRLTVT.

CDR3 loop: CSASSGTGLAGDQVRDTQYF. The DNA of the CDR3 is TGCAGTGCTAGTTCAGGGACGGGACTAGCGGGGGACCAAGTGAGAGATACGCAGTATTTT. The chain is built from TRBV20-1 and TRBJ2-3, with 14 nucleotides matching TRBD2. This CDR3 contains 20 residues. Germline V gene lookup returns CDR1 DFQATT and CDR2 SNEGSKA (reference sequence). V lost 3 bases to trimming and J lost 5 bases; unmatched junction nucleotides: 19.

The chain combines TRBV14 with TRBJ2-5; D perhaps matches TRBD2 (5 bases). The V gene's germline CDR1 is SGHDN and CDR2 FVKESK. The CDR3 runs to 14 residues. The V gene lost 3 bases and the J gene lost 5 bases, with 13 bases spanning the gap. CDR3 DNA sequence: TGTGCCAGCAGCCAGAGGAGGCCATGGGAGACCCAGTACTTC. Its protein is CASSQRRPWETQYF.

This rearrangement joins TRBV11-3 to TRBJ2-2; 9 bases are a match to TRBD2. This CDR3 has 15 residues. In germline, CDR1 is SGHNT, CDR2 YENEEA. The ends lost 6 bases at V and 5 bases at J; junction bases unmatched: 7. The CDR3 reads CASSRGGGGTGELFF. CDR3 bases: TGTGCCAGCAGTCGCGGCGGGGGGGGAACCGGGGAGCTGTTTTTT. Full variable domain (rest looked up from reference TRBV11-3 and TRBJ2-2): EAGVVQSPRYKIIEKKQPVAFWCNPISGHNTLYWYLQNLGQGPELLIRYENEEAVDDSQLPKDRFSAERLKGVDSTLKIQPAELGDSAVYLCASSRGGGGTGELFFGEGSRLTVL.

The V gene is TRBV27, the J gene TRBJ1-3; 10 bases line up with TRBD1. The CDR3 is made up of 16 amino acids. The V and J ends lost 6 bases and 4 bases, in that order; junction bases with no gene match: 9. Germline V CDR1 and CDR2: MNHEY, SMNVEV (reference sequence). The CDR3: CASRLSGQGYGNTIYF. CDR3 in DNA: TGTGCCAGCAGGTTGTCGGGACAGGGGTACGGAAACACCATATATTTT.

The CDR3 nucleotides are TGTGCCAGCAACCTTCGGGGGGGTAGGGGGATGCCCCAGCATTTT. This gives the protein CASNLRGGRGMPQHF. The rearrangement links TRBV6-5 to TRBJ1-5; weak D call: TRBD1 (6 bases). The CDR3 sequence is 15 residues long. V was pared by 7 bases and J by 9 bases, with 22 bases between. Germline CDR1 reads MNHEY; CDR2 reads SVGAGI.

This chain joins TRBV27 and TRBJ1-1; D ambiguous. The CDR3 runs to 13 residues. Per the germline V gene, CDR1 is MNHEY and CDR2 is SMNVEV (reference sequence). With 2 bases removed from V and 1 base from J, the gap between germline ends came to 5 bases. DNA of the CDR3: TGTGCCAGCAGTTTAGGGCAGAACACTGAAGCTTTCTTT. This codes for CASSLGQNTEAFF.